These 25 T cell receptor beta chains share one sample of origin, sequenced in a study of cytomegalovirus exposure and HLA in healthy donors. The PCR contained 60 Vbeta and 13 Jbeta primers. Sequencing used immunoSEQ multiplex PCR; TCRdb keeps in-frame clones, though not all of them. The repertoire holds some 130,000 clones, with 65% to 80% as singletons. Input material: PBMCs. The receptors originated from a human donor in good health.

CDR3 bases: TGTGCCAGCAGCGTAGCTCCGTCTCGGGACAGCGATACCTACGAGCAGTACTTC. Protein product: CASSVAPSRDSDTYEQYF. This sequence joins TRBV9 and TRBJ2-7; 7 bases fit TRBD1. The trim removed 0 bases at V and 2 bases at J, leaving 14 bases unmatched. Germline assignment: CDR1 SGDLS and CDR2 YYNGEE. The CDR3 sequence is 18 residues long.

This rearrangement joins TRBV28 to TRBJ2-3; TRBD2 matches 16 bases. V dropped 4 bases and J dropped 8; count of bases not matched to a gene: 9. This CDR3 has 17 amino acids. Germline CDR1 MDHEN, CDR2 SYDVKM. CDR3 protein: CASSSGLAGGPGGTQYF. In DNA, the CDR3 is TGTGCCAGCAGTTCGGGACTAGCGGGAGGGCCTGGAGGTACGCAGTATTTT.

The chain couples TRBV6-5 to TRBJ2-7, with 7 bases identical to TRBD2. V dropped 6 bases and J dropped 3; count of bases not matched to a gene: 11. The CDR3 has 15 amino acids. The germline CDR1 and CDR2 sequences are MNHEY and SVGAGI. Written as DNA, the CDR3 is TGTGCCAGCAGCCGCGTTCGGGCTAGCGGCTACGAGCAGTACTTC. It is translated as CASSRVRASGYEQYF.

V usage is TRBV29-1 and J usage is TRBJ2-2; TRBD2 matches 9 bases. The CDR3 spans 14 residues. CDR1 and CDR2 from the germline V gene are SQVTM and ANQGSEA. Trimming cost V 6 bases and J 2 bases; bases outside gene matches: 4. DNA for the CDR3: TGCAGCGTAGTAGCGGGAGAAAACACCGGGGAGCTGTTTTTT. This sequence encodes CSVVAGENTGELFF.

The chain uses TRBV7-9 and TRBJ2-6; 10 bases are shared with TRBD2. V gave up 6 bases and J gave up 2 bases; unmatched junction bases: 7. The CDR3 sequence is 17 residues long. Germline CDR1 reads SEHNR; CDR2 reads FQNEAQ (reference sequence). The CDR3 region has the DNA TGTGCCAGCAGTCCCGGGACTAGCGCGACTGGGGCCAACGTCCTGACTTTC. Translated: CASSPGTSATGANVLTF.

The chain employs TRBV18 and TRBJ1-2; D call uncertain. CDR3 length: 11 residues. V gave up 2 bases and J gave up 9 bases, with 7 bases separating them. CDR1 KGHSH and CDR2 LQKENI come from the germline V gene. Here the CDR3 reads CASSPSGSYTF. Here the CDR3 DNA reads TGTGCCAGCTCACCATCCGGGAGCTACACCTTC.

This chain uses TRBV19 with TRBJ1-4, with 11 positions matching TRBD1. The CDR3 length is 15 residues. The germline V gene has CDR1 LNHDA and CDR2 SQIVND (reference sequence). The junction had 5 bases not matched to a gene; V was cut back by 10 bases and J by 1 base. The CDR3 DNA sequence: TGTGCCACCTCAGGGACAGGGGGAACTAATGAAAAACTGTTTTTT. Encoded protein: CATSGTGGTNEKLFF.

This sequence joins TRBV28 and TRBJ2-7; TRBD1 is a possible D gene (6 bases). V lost 3 bases to trimming and J lost 0 bases, with 12 bases between them. The germline gives CDR1 MDHEN, CDR2 SYDVKM. The CDR3 loop spans 15 amino acids. CDR3 loop: CASSFPQGSSYEQYF. CDR3 in DNA: TGTGCCAGCAGTTTTCCCCAGGGGTCCTCCTACGAGCAGTACTTC.

The J gene is TRBJ2-3, the V gene TRBV15; TRBD2 agrees at 8 bases. Germline CDR1 reads LNHNV; CDR2 reads YYDKDF (reference sequence). The length of the CDR3 is 21 residues. V shed 4 bases, J shed 0 bases, and the junction held 21 bases outside the gene matches. In DNA, the CDR3 is TGTGCCACCAGCATCTCAGATGTGATAGCGGGACCCCCATGGAGCACAGATACGCAGTATTTT. Protein product: CATSISDVIAGPPWSTDTQYF.

This chain uses TRBV11-2 with TRBJ1-2; 9 positions match TRBD1. J gave up 4 bases and V 4 bases, and 13 bases lay outside the gene matches. The germline CDR1 and CDR2 sequences are SGHAT and FQNNGV. The CDR3 length is 17 residues. CDR3 region: CASSSSAQGQGIYGYTF. The CDR3 nucleotides are TGTGCCAGCAGCTCCTCGGCGCAGGGACAGGGAATCTATGGCTACACCTTC.

J is TRBJ2-5 and V is TRBV4-1; D might be TRBD2 (6 bases). CDR3 length equals 15 residues. Germline values: CDR1 MGHRA, CDR2 YSYEKL. The germline V and J ends were trimmed by 5 bases and 1 base, with 14 bases remaining between them. The CDR3 DNA sequence: TGCGCCAGCAGCAGTGGGACTTCCCGCCAAGAGACCCAGTACTTC. As protein: CASSSGTSRQETQYF.

The gene calls are TRBV19 and TRBJ2-1; 9 bases fit TRBD1. The CDR3 length is 14 residues. With V trimmed by 9 bases and J by 7 bases, 10 bases remained unmatched. CDR1 is LNHDA and CDR2 is SQIVND in the germline V gene (reference sequence). CDR3 DNA: TGTGCCAGCGATCCCGGGACAGGGAGGAATGAGCAGTTCTTC. Residues: CASDPGTGRNEQFF.

The V gene is TRBV29-1, the J gene TRBJ1-1; 8 positions agree with TRBD1. Germline-derived CDR1 and CDR2 are SQVTM and ANQGSEA. The V segment lost 7 bases and the J segment 9 bases; nucleotides outside the gene matches: 10. The CDR3 is 12 residues long. Here the CDR3 reads CSARPGQAQAFF. As DNA, the CDR3 is TGCAGCGCCCGACCGGGACAGGCTCAAGCTTTCTTT.

This clone appeared a single time. The CDR3 protein is CASSLSRVSYEQYF. The DNA for the CDR3 is TGTGCCAGCAGCTTATCCAGGGTCTCCTACGAGCAGTACTTC. This sequence joins TRBV7-6 and TRBJ2-7; TRBD1 might be the D (5 bases). The V end was cut by 2 bases, the J end by 0 bases, with 8 bases between. The CDR3 has 14 residues. The germline V gene encodes CDR1 SGHVS and CDR2 FNYEAQ.

This clone was counted only a few times. V is TRBV10-2 and J is TRBJ2-7, with 8 nucleotides matching TRBD2. Germline V gives CDR1 WSHSY, CDR2 SAAADI. CDR3 length: 14 residues. J lost 3 bases, V lost 3 bases, and 4 bases had no gene match. The CDR3 sequence is CASSDSGGYYEQYF. CDR3 nucleotides: TGCGCCAGCAGTGATTCGGGAGGGTACTACGAGCAGTACTTC.

This rearrangement joins TRBV5-1 to TRBJ2-5; D unresolved. The CDR3 is 13 amino acids. With 4 bases removed from V and 1 base from J, the gap between germline ends came to 8 bases. Germline loops: CDR1 SGHRS, CDR2 YFSETQ. The CDR3 DNA is TGCGCCAGCAGCCCCTCTTTCCAAGAGACCCAGTACTTC. As protein: CASSPSFQETQYF.

The chain carries TRBV7-2 and TRBJ2-7; the match to TRBD2 covers 8 bases. The CDR3 contains 15 residues. J lost 3 bases, V lost 1 base, and 5 bases had no gene match. Germline-derived CDR1 and CDR2 are SGHTA and FQGNSA. The CDR3, as DNA: TGTGCCAGCAGCTTAGATGGGACTAGTATCTACGAGCAGTACTTC. Its translation: CASSLDGTSIYEQYF. Combining the CDR3 with reference TRBV7-2 and TRBJ2-7 gives the whole variable domain GAGVSQSPSNKVTEKGKDVELRCDPISGHTALYWYRQSLGQGLEFLIYFQGNSAPDKSGLPSDRFSAERTGGSVSTLTIQRTQQEDSAVYLCASSLDGTSIYEQYFGPGTRLTVT.

The rearrangement joins TRBV19 to TRBJ2-1; TRBD2 is a possible D gene (5 bases). Germline V gene sequence: CDR1 LNHDA, CDR2 SQIVND (reference sequence). This CDR3 spans 13 amino acids. V lost 7 bases, J lost 4 bases, and 11 bases lay in between. Here the CDR3 reads CASTAGDYNEQFF. CDR3 DNA: TGTGCCAGTACCGCCGGGGATTACAATGAGCAGTTCTTC.

The gene calls are TRBV7-9 and TRBJ2-2; 10 bases fit TRBD1. The V gene end was trimmed by 5 bases and the J gene end by 5 bases; junction bases not matched to a gene: 14. The length of the CDR3 is 18 residues. The V gene's germline CDR1 is SEHNR and CDR2 FQNEAQ (reference sequence). For the CDR3, the DNA is TGTGCCAGCAGCCCCTTACGCTTGGAGGACAGGGGGACCGGGGAGCTGTTTTTT. It translates to CASSPLRLEDRGTGELFF.

This chain links TRBV6-5 with TRBJ1-5; D unresolved. Germline CDR1 is MNHEY and CDR2 is SVGAGI. The V end lost 5 bases, the J end lost 5 bases, and 10 bases lay between the germline ends. CDR3 size: 13 residues. The CDR3 loop is CASSQFRDQPQHF. The CDR3 nucleotides read TGTGCCAGCAGTCAATTTCGGGATCAGCCCCAGCATTTT.

There are a few counts of this clone. The chain joins TRBV5-1 to TRBJ2-3, with no clear D. Between the trimmed V and J ends, which lost 0 bases and 2 bases, there was a span of 10 bases. Germline CDR1 is SGHRS and CDR2 is YFSETQ. This CDR3 is 15 amino acids long. As DNA, the CDR3 is TGCGCCAGCAGCTTGGCCGGGTCCGACACAGATACGCAGTATTTT. It specifies CASSLAGSDTDTQYF.

V and J are TRBV7-8 and TRBJ2-5; 12 bases line up with TRBD1. The DNA end is a closer match to TRBJ2-7, so the J assignment may be wrong. The CDR3 runs to 16 residues. Germline loops: CDR1 SGHVS, CDR2 FQNEAQ. This CDR3 reads CASSAGQGAGAGEQYF. The CDR3 DNA sequence: TGTGCCAGCAGCGCGGGACAGGGGGCAGGAGCGGGCGAGCAGTACTTC.

The chain has TRBV2 and TRBJ1-2, with D tentatively TRBD1 (5 bases). CDR1 is SNHLY, CDR2 FYNNEI, per germline. The V gene lost 1 base and the J gene lost 9 bases, with 21 bases spanning the gap. This CDR3 spans 16 amino acids. CDR3 protein: CASSEEGGAALISYTF. CDR3 bases: TGTGCCAGCAGTGAAGAGGGCGGGGCGGCGCTCATAAGCTACACCTTC. Using reference TRBV2 and TRBJ1-2 for the parts outside the CDR3, the full variable domain is EPEVTQTPSHQVTQMGQEVILRCVPISNHLYFYWYRQILGQKVEFLVSFYNNEISEKSEIFDDQFSVERPDGSNFTLKIRSTKLEDSAMYFCASSEEGGAALISYTFGSGTRLTVV.

The chain links TRBV11-2 to TRBJ2-7; D is unresolved. The V gene lost 5 bases and the J gene lost 6 bases, with 11 bases spanning the gap. CDR3 size: 12 residues. Germline V gene sequence: CDR1 SGHAT, CDR2 FQNNGV. The CDR3 DNA follows: TGTGCCAGCAGCACCCGCACTGGCGAGCAGTACTTC. As protein: CASSTRTGEQYF.

The CDR3 protein is CASSSSTPGLGTDTQYF. The CDR3 nucleotides read TGCGCCAGCAGCTCCTCAACCCCGGGACTAGGCACAGATACGCAGTATTTT. This chain connects TRBV5-1 to TRBJ2-3; 8 positions agree with TRBD2. This CDR3 comprises 17 residues. The junction had 10 bases not matched to a gene; V was cut back by 3 bases and J by 1 base. Germline V lookup: CDR1 SGHRS, CDR2 YFSETQ.